This TCR beta chain was recorded in a study of blood T cell repertoires in COVID-19. There are 13 residues in the CDR3. The germline V and J ends were trimmed by 2 bases and 1 base, with 6 bases remaining between them. Germline V CDR1 and CDR2: MNHEY, SVGEGT. Sequencing was performed with immunoSEQ multiplex PCR; in TCRdb, only in-frame clones are kept and a portion is missing. This sample has over 130,000 clones, with about 86% found just once. This TCR came from a man between 65 and 85 years old with acute or convalescent COVID-19. Sequenced sample: peripheral blood. The J gene is TRBJ2-7, the V gene TRBV6-2 or TRBV6-3; weak D call: TRBD1 (5 bases). The CDR3: CASSYRQSYEQYF. CDR3 DNA sequence: TGTGCCAGCAGTTACCGACAGTCCTACGAGCAGTACTTC.